The 20 T cell receptor beta chains given below trace back to one sample, sequenced in a study of lymphopenia after photon versus proton radiotherapy. Clones were sequenced by immunoSEQ multiplex PCR, and TCRdb holds only the in-frame ones, with some missing. The table lists 40,000 or so clones, roughly 90% of them singletons. This specimen consisted of peripheral blood, obtained from a patient treated with photon-based radiotherapy. These TCRs come from a man aged 55 to 70 with cholangiocarcinoma.

The J gene is TRBJ2-5, the V gene TRBV7-3; maybe TRBD2 (5 bases). CDR1 SGHTA and CDR2 FQGTGA come from the germline V gene. This CDR3 is 14 amino acids long. The V and J ends lost 3 bases and 5 bases respectively, with 13 bases between them. The CDR3 nucleotides read TGTGCCAGCAGCTTTGGCGGGTCCGGGGAGACCCAGTACTTC. It translates to CASSFGGSGETQYF. The variable domain in full, with the rest retrieved from reference TRBV7-3 and TRBJ2-5, is GAGVSQTPSNKVTEKGKYVELRCDPISGHTALYWYRQSLGQGPEFLIYFQGTGAADDSGLPNDRFFAVRPEGSVSTLKIQRTERGDSAVYLCASSFGGSGETQYFGPGTRLLVL.

The V call is TRBV18, the J call TRBJ2-3; D gene ambiguous. This CDR3 comprises 15 residues. V was clipped by 0 bases and J by 4 bases, with 11 bases between them. Germline CDR1 is KGHSH and CDR2 is LQKENI. In DNA form, the CDR3 reads TGTGCCAGCTCACCACCGGTGGGGTTAGCAGATACGCAGTATTTT. Its protein product is CASSPPVGLADTQYF.

This rearrangement joins TRBV7-8 to TRBJ1-2; possibly TRBD1 for D (6 bases). Germline CDR1 SGHVS, CDR2 FQNEAQ. The length of the CDR3 is 15 residues. V gave up 5 bases and J gave up 5 bases, with 18 bases separating them. CDR3 protein: CASSGSGGLGYGYTF. The DNA for the CDR3 is TGTGCCAGCAGCGGGAGTGGGGGGCTCGGTTATGGCTACACCTTC.

The V gene is TRBV5-1, the J gene TRBJ2-3; the D is unclear. V lost 0 bases and J lost 2, with 4 bases in between. The CDR3 totals 13 residues. Germline V CDR1 and CDR2: SGHRS, YFSETQ. This CDR3 is CASSLVYTDTQYF. In DNA form, the CDR3 reads TGCGCCAGCAGCTTGGTCTACACAGATACGCAGTATTTT.

The J gene is TRBJ2-1, the V gene TRBV6-6, with D possibly being TRBD1 (6 bases). The CDR3 is 14 residues long. The V end was cut by 2 bases, the J end by 4 bases, with 9 bases between. From germline, CDR1 is MNHNY and CDR2 SVGAGI (reference sequence). CDR3 amino acids: CASSYPTGYNEQFF. Written as DNA, the CDR3 is TGTGCCAGCAGTTACCCGACAGGTTACAATGAGCAGTTCTTC.

This clone was observed a single time. The chain carries TRBV5-1 and TRBJ1-4; D unclear. From germline, CDR1 is SGHRS and CDR2 YFSETQ. Trimming shortened V by 3 bases and J by 0 bases, and 9 bases separated the two germline ends. CDR3 length equals 15 residues. CDR3 residues: CASSSSGPTNEKLFF. The CDR3 DNA is TGCGCCAGCAGCTCTTCAGGACCAACTAATGAAAAACTGTTTTTT.

The chain uses TRBV4-2 and TRBJ2-1; 8 nucleotides align to TRBD1. The J segment lost 6 bases and the V segment lost 4 bases, leaving 11 bases of the junction unmatched. Germline assignment: CDR1 LGHNA and CDR2 YNFKEQ. This CDR3 has 16 residues. The CDR3 DNA is TGTGCCAGCAGCCTGGCGGCTGGACAGGGCAGCAATGAGCAGTTCTTC. Protein product: CASSLAAGQGSNEQFF.

The V call is TRBV28, the J call TRBJ1-2, with TRBD1 matching 8 bases. CDR3 length equals 12 residues. V was pared by 7 bases and J by 4 bases, with 2 bases of the junction left unmatched. Per the germline V gene, CDR1 is MDHEN and CDR2 is SYDVKM. CDR3 sequence: CASTQGAYGYTF. CDR3 coding DNA: TGTGCCAGCACCCAGGGGGCCTATGGCTACACCTTC.

The V and J genes are TRBV23-1 and TRBJ2-1, with 15 nucleotides matching TRBD2. TRBV23-1 is noted as an ORF with a role that remains uncertain. V was clipped by 0 bases and J by 6 bases; unmatched bases: 3. The CDR3 sequence is 17 residues long. Here the CDR3 reads CASSQSGLAGGVNEQFF. CDR3 nucleotide sequence: TGCGCCAGCAGTCAATCGGGACTAGCGGGGGGAGTCAATGAGCAGTTCTTC.

The J gene is TRBJ2-3, the V gene TRBV5-6; D is perhaps TRBD2 (5 bases). Trimming cost V 2 bases and J 6 bases, with 13 bases left between them. The germline gives CDR1 SGHDT, CDR2 YYEEEE. CDR3 length: 14 amino acids. CDR3 protein: CASSFLLAVDTQYF. In DNA form, the CDR3 reads TGTGCCAGCAGCTTTTTGCTAGCTGTGGATACGCAGTATTTT.

This sequence joins TRBV7-3 and TRBJ1-1; no clear D gene. This CDR3 contains 16 residues. Germline loops: CDR1 SGHTA, CDR2 FQGTGA. The V gene lost 5 bases and the J gene lost 5 bases, with 21 bases spanning the gap. The CDR3 protein is CASSRTGGRMGTEAFF. The DNA of the CDR3 is TGTGCCAGCAGCCGAACGGGTGGACGCATGGGGACTGAAGCTTTCTTT.

This rearrangement joins TRBV19 to TRBJ2-3; D ambiguous. Germline V gene sequence: CDR1 LNHDA, CDR2 SQIVND (reference sequence). The CDR3 length is 15 residues. V was cut by 4 bases and J by 2 bases, with 13 bases left in between. CDR3 sequence: CASSSGGAITDTQYF. CDR3 in DNA: TGTGCCAGTAGTAGCGGCGGAGCCATCACAGATACGCAGTATTTT.

The chain links TRBV6-4 to TRBJ2-2, with D perhaps given as TRBD1 or TRBD2 (5 bases each). The CDR3 loop spans 13 amino acids. Trimming stripped 4 bases from V and 8 bases from J, with 11 bases between. Germline assignment: CDR1 MRHNA and CDR2 SNTAGT. The CDR3 DNA is TGTGCCAGCAGTGGGGACGGGCCAGGGGAGCTGTTTTTT. It is translated as CASSGDGPGELFF.

The sample holds one count of this clone. The rearrangement uses TRBV19 and TRBJ2-1; TRBD1 matches at 7 bases. CDR3 size: 15 residues. Unmatched junction bases numbered 12, after V lost 5 bases and J lost 8 bases. The germline gives CDR1 LNHDA, CDR2 SQIVND (reference sequence). The CDR3 DNA sequence: TGTGCCAGTAGTCCAGGGGACAGATCCGGCTATGAGCAGTTCTTC. The encoded protein is CASSPGDRSGYEQFF. Full variable domain (missing parts from reference TRBV19 and TRBJ2-1): DGGITQSPKYLFRKEGQNVTLSCEQNLNHDAMYWYRQDPGQGLRLIYYSQIVNDFQKGDIAEGYSVSREKKESFPLTVTSAQKNPTAFYLCASSPGDRSGYEQFFGPGTRLTVL.

Concerning this clone itself: The germline gene is not matched at one end of the junction; a read error may be the cause. The gene calls are TRBV14 and TRBJ2-5; no definite D call. The CDR3 is 15 residues long. Germline V gives CDR1 SGHDN, CDR2 FVKESK. This chain's CDR3 is CASSEEGPYQETQYF. CDR3 nucleotides: TGTGCCAGCAGCGAAGAAGGCCCGTACCAAGAGACCCAGTACTTC.

This chain uses TRBV6-6 with TRBJ1-4; D is uncertain. CDR1 is MNHNY and CDR2 is SVGAGI in the germline V gene (reference sequence). Trimming took 0 bases from V and 8 from J, leaving 7 bases between them. This CDR3 comprises 13 residues. The CDR3 DNA follows: TGTGCCAGCAGTTACTCGCTGAAGGAAAAACTGTTTTTT. Its translation: CASSYSLKEKLFF.

The chain has TRBV28 and TRBJ1-1; a possible D gene is TRBD1 (6 bases). This CDR3 has 10 residues. The germline gives CDR1 MDHEN, CDR2 SYDVKM. V lost 8 bases, J lost 7 bases, and 8 bases lay in between. The CDR3 nucleotides read TGTGCCAGCGGGGACAATGAAGCTTTCTTT. This sequence encodes CASGDNEAFF.

This chain links TRBV7-2 with TRBJ1-1, with D unresolved. Deletions cut 6 bases from V and 4 bases from J, with 12 bases between. Germline loops: CDR1 SGHTA, CDR2 FQGNSA. CDR3 length: 13 residues. The CDR3 spells CASRVLESTEAFF. The CDR3 bases are TGTGCCAGCAGGGTTCTAGAGTCCACTGAAGCTTTCTTT.

The chain links TRBV28 to TRBJ2-1; 10 bases align to TRBD2. After removal of 2 bases from V and 0 bases from J, the junction contained 7 bases not matched to a gene. Germline V gives CDR1 MDHEN, CDR2 SYDVKM. This CDR3 comprises 18 residues. CDR3 loop: CASSLSSGGPSSYNEQFF. Here the CDR3 DNA reads TGTGCCAGCAGTTTAAGTAGCGGGGGGCCGAGCTCCTACAATGAGCAGTTCTTC.

As regards this clone: A read error may produce the germline difference seen at one junction end. This chain links TRBV19 with TRBJ2-5; either TRBD1 or TRBD2 may supply D (5 bases each). CDR1 is LNHDA and CDR2 is SQIVND in the germline V gene (reference sequence). The CDR3 extends over 15 amino acids. This CDR3 reads CASSMNSGGQETQYF. The CDR3 DNA sequence: TGTGCCAGCAGTATGAATAGTGGGGGACAAGAGACCCAGTACTTC.